This T cell receptor (beta chain) appears in the sequencing data of a study of shared clonotypes between healthy human individuals. For the study at large: Three plates were used per donor for CD4 naive, three for CD4 memory, two for CD8 naive and one for CD8 memory. Overall study findings and caveats: Naive CD4 clonotypes overlapped across a few donors at 4.5% to 5.5%. Sequencing depth was expected to affect clonotype sharing among donors.

For this clone: Its target is unknown.

The assay was immunoSEQ multiplex PCR, and TCRdb's table has in-frame clones only and misses some. Among 2.5 million or so clones listed, over 85% were seen once. Splitting the CD4+ cells yielded a CD45RA+ naive subset and a CD45RA-negative memory subset. V was shortened by 2 bases and J by 1 base, with 8 bases between the two germline ends. The CDR3 extends over 14 amino acids. The germline CDR1 and CDR2 sequences are KGHSH and LQKENI. This chain connects TRBV18 to TRBJ1-1; D unclear. The TCR was taken from a man aged 18 to 30 in good health. The sequenced material came from naive CD4+ T cells sorted from blood. As for subset: CD45RA+ positively selected. Here the CDR3 reads CASSPNRANTEAFF. The CDR3 DNA follows: TGTGCCAGCTCACCAAACAGAGCGAACACTGAAGCTTTCTTT.